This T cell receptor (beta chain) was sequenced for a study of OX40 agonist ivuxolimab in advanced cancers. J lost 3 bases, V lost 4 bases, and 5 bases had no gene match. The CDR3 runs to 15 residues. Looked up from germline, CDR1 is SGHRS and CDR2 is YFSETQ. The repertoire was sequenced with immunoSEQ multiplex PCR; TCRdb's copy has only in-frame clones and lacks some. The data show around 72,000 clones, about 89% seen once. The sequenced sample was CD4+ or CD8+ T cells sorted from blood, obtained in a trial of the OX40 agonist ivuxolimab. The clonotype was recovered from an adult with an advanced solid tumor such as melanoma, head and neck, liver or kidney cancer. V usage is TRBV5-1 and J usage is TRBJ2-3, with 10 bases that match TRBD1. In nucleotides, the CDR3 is TGCGCCAGCAGCCAGACAGGGGGCTCGACAGATACGCAGTATTTT. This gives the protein CASSQTGGSTDTQYF.